Described below is a single T cell receptor beta chain sequence and its context. Its antigen remains unidentified. At the DNA level, this CDR3 is encoded by other sequences in the same sample as well. This entry belongs to a study of shared clonotypes between healthy human individuals. Study-wide background: Ranging from 18 to 49 in age, donors were two women and three men. The study's findings and limits: Genetic and exposure-history diversity was limited by the few donors.

Naive CD8 cells comprised CD45RO-negative, CCR7-positively selected cells, excluding terminally differentiated effector memory CD45RA+ cells. Trimming pared 6 bases from V and 5 bases from J, leaving 4 bases between. The CDR3 sequence is 9 residues long. Germline V gives CDR1 SQVTM, CDR2 ANQGSEA. The genomic DNA of each subset was split evenly across several immunoSEQ plates. Libraries were prepared by immunoSEQ multiplex PCR; TCRdb keeps only in-frame clonotypes and omits some of them. The profile shows about 580,000 clones, 95% to 98% of them singletons. The rearrangement joins TRBV29-1 to TRBJ2-5; the D is unclear. This TCR derives from a man aged 30-40 years in good health. The sample taken for sequencing was naive CD8+ T cells sorted from blood. CDR3 nucleotides: TGCAGCGTGGGGGAGACCCAGTACTTC. Protein product: CSVGETQYF. The entire variable domain, with the rest obtained from reference TRBV29-1 and TRBJ2-5, is as follows: SAVISQKPSRDICQRGTSLTIQCQVDSQVTMMFWYRQQPGQSLTLIATANQGSEATYESGFVIDKFPISRPNLTFSTLTVSNMSPEDSSIYLCSVGETQYFGPGTRLLVL.